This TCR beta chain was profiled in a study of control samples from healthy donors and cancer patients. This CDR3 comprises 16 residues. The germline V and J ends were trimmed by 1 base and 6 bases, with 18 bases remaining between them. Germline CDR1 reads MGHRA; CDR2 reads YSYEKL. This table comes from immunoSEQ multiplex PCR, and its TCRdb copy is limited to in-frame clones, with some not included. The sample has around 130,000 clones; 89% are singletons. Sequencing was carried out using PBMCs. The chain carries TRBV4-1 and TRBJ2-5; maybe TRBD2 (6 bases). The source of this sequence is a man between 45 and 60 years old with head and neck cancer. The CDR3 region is CASSQAHGGSGKTQYF. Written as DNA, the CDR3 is TGCGCCAGCAGCCAAGCCCATGGGGGGAGTGGAAAGACCCAGTACTTC.